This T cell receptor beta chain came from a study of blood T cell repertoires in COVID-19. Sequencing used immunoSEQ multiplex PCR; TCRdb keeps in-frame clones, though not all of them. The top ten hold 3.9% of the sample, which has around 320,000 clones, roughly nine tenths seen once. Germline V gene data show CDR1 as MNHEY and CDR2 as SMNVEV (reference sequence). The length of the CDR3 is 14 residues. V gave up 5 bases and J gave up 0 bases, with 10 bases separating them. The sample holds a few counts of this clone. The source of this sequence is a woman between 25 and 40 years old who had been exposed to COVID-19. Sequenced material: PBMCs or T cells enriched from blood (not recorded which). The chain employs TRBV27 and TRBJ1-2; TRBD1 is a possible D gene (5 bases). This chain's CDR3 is CASSPRTTNYGYTF. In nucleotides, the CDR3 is TGTGCCAGCAGTCCCAGGACAACTAACTATGGCTACACCTTC.